A selection of T cell receptor beta chains follows, all from one sample in a study of blood T cell repertoires in COVID-19. Profiled with immunoSEQ multiplex PCR; TCRdb holds only in-frame clones, not every one. The sample has 25,000 to 30,000 clones; about 80% are singletons. Specimen: peripheral blood. The receptors stem from a man aged 65-85 years with acute or convalescent COVID-19. CDR3s include the opening cysteine and the closing phenylalanine or tryptophan. Fields, in order: J gene, clone size, D gene, V gene, CDR3 DNA, CDR3 protein. The D gene is left open where the match is weak. A row's size may be missing; if present it is once, few, many or a size class.

TRBJ1-4 | . | . | TRBV5-1 | TGCGCCAGCAGCTCTGACAGCCCAACTAATGAAAAACTGTTTTTT | CASSSDSPTNEKLFF
TRBJ1-5 | . | TRBD1 | TRBV6-5 | TGTGCCAGCAGTTACAAGGGGGCCGGCAATCAGCCCCAGCATTTT | CASSYKGAGNQPQHF
TRBJ1-3 | . | . | TRBV6-5 | TGTGCCAGCAGAGGAAGGAGCTCTGGAAACACCATATATTTT | CASRGRSSGNTIYF
TRBJ2-1 | once | . | TRBV6-6 | TGTGCCAGCAGTTACAAAGAGGGTACGGGGCAGTTCTTC | CASSYKEGTGQFF
TRBJ2-5 | . | . | TRBV7-8 | TGTGCCAGCAGCTTAGCACACAGTCAAGAGACCCAGTACTTC | CASSLAHSQETQYF
TRBJ2-1 | . | TRBD2 | TRBV19 | TGTGCCAGTAGGGCTAGCGGGAGCCACTCCTACAATGAGCAGTTCTTC | CASRASGSHSYNEQFF
TRBJ1-2 | . | . | TRBV25-1 | TGTGCCAGCAGTGACAGGGGTTTTGGCTACACCTTC | CASSDRGFGYTF
TRBJ2-3 | . | . | TRBV9 | TGTGCCAGCAGCGTTACGGGAACCTCCGGGGATACGCAGTATTTT | CASSVTGTSGDTQYF
TRBJ2-3 | . | TRBD2 | TRBV6-2/TRBV6-3 | TGTGCCAGCAGTCCAGGGACTAGGGGTACGCAGTATTTT | CASSPGTRGTQYF
TRBJ2-7 | . | TRBD1 | TRBV2 | TGTGCCAGCAGTGAGGGGACAGGGACCTACGAGCAGTACTTC | CASSEGTGTYEQYF